This T cell receptor (beta chain) was obtained from a study of blood T cell repertoires in COVID-19. Seattle's cohort entered during active infection and was followed longitudinally. This CDR3 is built from 15 residues. Germline CDR1 SGHAT, CDR2 FQNNGV. V was cut by 6 bases and J by 5 bases, with 19 bases left in between. Original analysis: Amplification from reference gene primers served as the basis for estimated nucleated cell counts. The table came from immunoSEQ multiplex PCR; TCRdb's copy has only in-frame clones and leaves some out. V, J and clone size are taken as reported in that table, and D and trimming were inferred from the DNA itself. The sample consists of a few hundred thousand clones, around nine tenths of them appearing once.

Input material: peripheral blood. The rearrangement joins TRBV11-2 to TRBJ1-2, with a weak D call TRBD1 (5 bases). This clonotype was sampled from a woman aged 25 to 45 with COVID-19, enrolled during active disease. CDR3 DNA: TGTGCCAGCAGATCGCTGGCAGGGAGGGGTTATGGCTACACCTTC. It translates to CASRSLAGRGYGYTF.